The rows below give T cell receptor beta chains drawn from one sample of a study of blood T cell repertoires in COVID-19. Repertoires were generated with immunoSEQ multiplex PCR, while TCRdb's copy carries only in-frame clones and drops some. Of a few hundred thousand clones listed, roughly 90% are singletons. Sequences were obtained from peripheral blood. The receptors originated from a woman aged 25 to 39 with COVID-19, enrolled during active disease. The CDR3 runs from the conserved cysteine through the conserved F or W. Some rows have no size entry. The others give once, few or many, or a class for an expanded clone.

>few|TRBV6-4|TRBJ2-3
CASSEELVAGGADTQYF
>-|TRBV28|TRBJ1-2
CASSTGQLGVYGYTF
>-|TRBV5-5|TRBJ2-7
CASSLESHYEQYF
>-|TRBV30|TRBJ1-2
CAWSLGQPYGYTF
>-|TRBV19|TRBJ1-6
CASSIGQTKNSPLHF
>-|TRBV3-1/TRBV3-2|TRBJ2-7
CASSQELGQKYEQYF
>-|TRBV7-9|TRBJ2-7
CASSSPTGQGDDEQYF
>-|TRBV27|TRBJ2-1
CASSSIRDFVLNEQFF
>-|TRBV5-1|TRBJ1-3
CASSSGSPGNTIYF
>-|TRBV11-3|TRBJ2-1
CASSFGLVRVNEQFF
>-|TRBV5-1|TRBJ2-7
CASSLGTNSFEQYF
>-|TRBV5-1|TRBJ2-3
CASSLVTSGSTDTQYF
>-|TRBV19|TRBJ2-2
CASSRTGVDTGELFF
>-|TRBV3-1/TRBV3-2|TRBJ1-4
CASSQPPGGRGEKLFF
>-|TRBV6-5|TRBJ2-7
CASSWAGDRGYEQYF
>-|TRBV19|TRBJ1-3
CASTLSSGQNSGNTIYF
>-|TRBV5-8|TRBJ2-7
CASSLGTGLSSYEQYF
>-|TRBV5-8|TRBJ1-2
CASSLTPGRGLQGYTF
>-|TRBV6-5|TRBJ1-3
CASSRTLTGGNTIYF
>once|TRBV25-1|TRBJ1-1
CASSDATRMNTEAFF
>-|TRBV6-2/TRBV6-3|TRBJ2-1
CASSYAGRGEYSYNEQFF
>-|TRBV11-2|TRBJ1-5
CASSLSSGTADQPQHF
>-|TRBV10-2|TRBJ2-7
CASSDTGYEQYF
>-|TRBV19|TRBJ2-1
CASSIDPLWGSAHQEQFF
>-|TRBV25-1|TRBJ1-5
CASSQTGRDQPQHF
>-|TRBV2|TRBJ2-3
CASGLGTSGHPTDTQYF